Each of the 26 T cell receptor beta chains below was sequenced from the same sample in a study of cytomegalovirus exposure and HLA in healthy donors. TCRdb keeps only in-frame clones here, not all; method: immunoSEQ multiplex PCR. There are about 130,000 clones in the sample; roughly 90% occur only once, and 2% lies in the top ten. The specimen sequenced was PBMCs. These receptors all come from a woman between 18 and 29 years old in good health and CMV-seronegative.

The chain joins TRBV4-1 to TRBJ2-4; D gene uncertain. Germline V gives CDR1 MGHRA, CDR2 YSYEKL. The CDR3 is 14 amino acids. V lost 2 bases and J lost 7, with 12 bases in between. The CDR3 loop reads CASSQRSPGNIQYF. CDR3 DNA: TGCGCCAGCAGCCAACGGTCCCCAGGCAACATTCAGTACTTC.

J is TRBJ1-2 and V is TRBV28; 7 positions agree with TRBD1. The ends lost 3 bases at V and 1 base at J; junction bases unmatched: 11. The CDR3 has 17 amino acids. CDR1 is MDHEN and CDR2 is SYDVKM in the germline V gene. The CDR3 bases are TGTGCCAGCAGTTTTGGATTGCTCGGACAGGTTAACTATGGCTACACCTTC. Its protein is CASSFGLLGQVNYGYTF.

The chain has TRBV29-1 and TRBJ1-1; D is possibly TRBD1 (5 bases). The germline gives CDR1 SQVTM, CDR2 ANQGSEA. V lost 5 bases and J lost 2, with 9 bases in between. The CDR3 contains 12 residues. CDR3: CSVQTVNTEAFF. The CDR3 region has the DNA TGCAGCGTTCAGACAGTTAACACTGAAGCTTTCTTT.

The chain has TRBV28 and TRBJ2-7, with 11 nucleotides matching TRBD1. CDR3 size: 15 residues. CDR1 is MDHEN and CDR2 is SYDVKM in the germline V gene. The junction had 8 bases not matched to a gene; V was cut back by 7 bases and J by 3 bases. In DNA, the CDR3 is TGTGCCAGCACAAGGACAGGGGGCGCGAACTACGAGCAGTACTTC. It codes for CASTRTGGANYEQYF.

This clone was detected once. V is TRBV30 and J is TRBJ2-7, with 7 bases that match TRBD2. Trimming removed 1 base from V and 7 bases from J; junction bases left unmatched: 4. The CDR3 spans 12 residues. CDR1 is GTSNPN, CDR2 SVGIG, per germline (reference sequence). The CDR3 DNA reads TGTGCCTGGAGTGGAAATAGCGGGGAGCAGTACTTC. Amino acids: CAWSGNSGEQYF.

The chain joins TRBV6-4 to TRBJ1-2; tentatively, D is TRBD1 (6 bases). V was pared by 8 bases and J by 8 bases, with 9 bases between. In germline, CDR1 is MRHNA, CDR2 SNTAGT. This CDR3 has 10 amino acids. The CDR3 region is CASHTGGYTF. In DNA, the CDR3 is TGTGCCAGCCACACAGGGGGCTACACCTTC.

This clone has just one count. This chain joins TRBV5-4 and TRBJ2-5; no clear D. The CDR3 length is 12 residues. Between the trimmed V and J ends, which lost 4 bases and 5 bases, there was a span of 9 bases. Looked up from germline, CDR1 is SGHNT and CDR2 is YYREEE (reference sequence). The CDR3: CASSPAEETQYF. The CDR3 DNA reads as TGTGCCAGCAGCCCTGCTGAGGAGACCCAGTACTTC.

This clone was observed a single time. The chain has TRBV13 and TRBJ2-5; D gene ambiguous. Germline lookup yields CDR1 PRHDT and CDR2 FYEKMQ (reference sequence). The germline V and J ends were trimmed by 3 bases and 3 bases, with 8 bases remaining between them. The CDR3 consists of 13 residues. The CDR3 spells CASSFSMKETQYF. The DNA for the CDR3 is TGTGCCAGCAGCTTCTCTATGAAAGAGACCCAGTACTTC.

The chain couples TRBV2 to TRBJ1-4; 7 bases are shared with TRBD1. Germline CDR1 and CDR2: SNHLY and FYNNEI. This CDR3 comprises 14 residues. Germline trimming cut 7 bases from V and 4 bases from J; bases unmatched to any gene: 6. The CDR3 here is CASNSQGYNEKLFF. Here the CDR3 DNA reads TGTGCCAGCAACTCACAGGGGTATAATGAAAAACTGTTTTTT. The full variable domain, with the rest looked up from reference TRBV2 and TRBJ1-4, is EPEVTQTPSHQVTQMGQEVILRCVPISNHLYFYWYRQILGQKVEFLVSFYNNEISEKSEIFDDQFSVERPDGSNFTLKIRSTKLEDSAMYFCASNSQGYNEKLFFGSGTQLSVL.

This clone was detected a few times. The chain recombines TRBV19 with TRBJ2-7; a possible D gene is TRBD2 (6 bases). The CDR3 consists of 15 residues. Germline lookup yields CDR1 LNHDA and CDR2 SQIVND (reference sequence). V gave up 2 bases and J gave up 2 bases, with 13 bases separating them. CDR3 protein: CASSIRAEGPYEQYF. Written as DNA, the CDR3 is TGTGCCAGTAGTATACGAGCGGAGGGTCCCTACGAGCAGTACTTC.

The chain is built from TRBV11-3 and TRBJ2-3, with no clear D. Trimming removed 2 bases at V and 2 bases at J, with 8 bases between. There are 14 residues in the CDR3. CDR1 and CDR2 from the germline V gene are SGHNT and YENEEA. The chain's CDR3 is CASSLSRLTDTQYF. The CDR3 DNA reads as TGTGCCAGCAGCTTATCTAGACTCACAGATACGCAGTATTTT.

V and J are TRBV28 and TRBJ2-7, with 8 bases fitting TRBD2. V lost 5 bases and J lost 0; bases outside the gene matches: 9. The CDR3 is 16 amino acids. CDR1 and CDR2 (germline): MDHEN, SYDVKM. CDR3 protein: CASSDFRGGISYEQYF. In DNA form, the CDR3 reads TGTGCCAGCAGTGACTTCCGGGGGGGGATCTCCTACGAGCAGTACTTC.

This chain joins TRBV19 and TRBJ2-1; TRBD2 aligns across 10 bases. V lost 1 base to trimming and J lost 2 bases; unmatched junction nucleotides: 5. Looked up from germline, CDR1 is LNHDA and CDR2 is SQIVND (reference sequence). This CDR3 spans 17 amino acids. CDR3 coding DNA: TGTGCCAGTAGTATAGGTCGACTAGCGGGCGCCTACAATGAGCAGTTCTTC. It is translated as CASSIGRLAGAYNEQFF.

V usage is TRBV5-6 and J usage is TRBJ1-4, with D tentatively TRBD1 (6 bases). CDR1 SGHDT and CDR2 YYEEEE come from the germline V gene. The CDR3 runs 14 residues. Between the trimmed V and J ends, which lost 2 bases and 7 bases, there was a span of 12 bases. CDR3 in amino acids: CASSFGGRGEKLFF. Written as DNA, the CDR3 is TGTGCCAGCAGCTTCGGGGGGCGAGGTGAAAAACTGTTTTTT.

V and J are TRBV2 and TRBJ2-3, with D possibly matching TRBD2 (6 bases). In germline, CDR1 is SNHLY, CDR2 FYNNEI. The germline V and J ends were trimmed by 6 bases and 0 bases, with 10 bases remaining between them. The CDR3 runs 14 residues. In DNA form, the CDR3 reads TGTGCCAGCAGCCGGGACTTTAGCACAGATACGCAGTATTTT. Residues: CASSRDFSTDTQYF.

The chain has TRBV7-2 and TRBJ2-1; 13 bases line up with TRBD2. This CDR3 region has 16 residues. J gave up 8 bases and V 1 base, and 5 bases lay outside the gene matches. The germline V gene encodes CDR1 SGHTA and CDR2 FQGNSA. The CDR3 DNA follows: TGTGCCAGCAGCTTAGGCACTAGCGGGAGGGGAGATGAGCAGTTCTTC. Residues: CASSLGTSGRGDEQFF.

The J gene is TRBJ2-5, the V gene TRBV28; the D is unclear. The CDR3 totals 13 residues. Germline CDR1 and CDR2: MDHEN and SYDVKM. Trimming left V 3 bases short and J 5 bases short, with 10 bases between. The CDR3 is CASSFIQLETQYF. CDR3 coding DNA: TGTGCCAGCAGTTTTATACAGTTGGAGACCCAGTACTTC.

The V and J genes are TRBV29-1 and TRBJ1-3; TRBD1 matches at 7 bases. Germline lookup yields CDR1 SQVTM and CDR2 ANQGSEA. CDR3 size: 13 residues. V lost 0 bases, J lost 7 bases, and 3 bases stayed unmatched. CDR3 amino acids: CSVEDPTGNTIYF. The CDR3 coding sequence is TGCAGCGTTGAAGATCCGACAGGGAACACCATATATTTT. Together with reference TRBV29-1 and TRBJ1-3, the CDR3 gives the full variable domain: SAVISQKPSRDICQRGTSLTIQCQVDSQVTMMFWYRQQPGQSLTLIATANQGSEATYESGFVIDKFPISRPNLTFSTLTVSNMSPEDSSIYLCSVEDPTGNTIYFGEGSWLTVV.

In DNA form, the CDR3 reads TGTGCCAGCAGCCCCCTCCTGACTAGCGGATACACAGATACGCAGTATTTT. Its translation: CASSPLLTSGYTDTQYF. V and J are TRBV9 and TRBJ2-3, with 9 bases fitting TRBD2. With V trimmed by 4 bases and J by 2 bases, 11 bases remained unmatched. This CDR3 is built from 17 residues. Per germline, CDR1 SGDLS and CDR2 YYNGEE.

CDR3 sequence: CASSYIGRRSYEQYF. In DNA form, the CDR3 reads TGTGCCAGCAGTTACATTGGGCGAAGGTCCTACGAGCAGTACTTC. The chain combines TRBV6-5 with TRBJ2-7; no reliable D call. The germline V and J ends were trimmed by 2 bases and 1 base, with 12 bases remaining between them. This CDR3 is built from 15 residues. Per germline, CDR1 MNHEY and CDR2 SVGAGI.

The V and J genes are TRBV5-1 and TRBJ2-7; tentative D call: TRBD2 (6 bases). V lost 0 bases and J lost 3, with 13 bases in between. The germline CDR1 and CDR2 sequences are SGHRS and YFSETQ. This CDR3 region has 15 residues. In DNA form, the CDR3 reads TGCGCCAGCAGCTTGGACCTAGCGCGAGACTACGAGCAGTACTTC. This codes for CASSLDLARDYEQYF.

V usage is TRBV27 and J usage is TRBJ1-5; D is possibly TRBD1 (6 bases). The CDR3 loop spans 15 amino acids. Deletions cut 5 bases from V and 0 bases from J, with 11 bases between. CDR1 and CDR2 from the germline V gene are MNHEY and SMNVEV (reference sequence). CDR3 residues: CASSARGYSNQPQHF. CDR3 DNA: TGTGCCAGCAGTGCCAGGGGTTATAGCAATCAGCCCCAGCATTTT.

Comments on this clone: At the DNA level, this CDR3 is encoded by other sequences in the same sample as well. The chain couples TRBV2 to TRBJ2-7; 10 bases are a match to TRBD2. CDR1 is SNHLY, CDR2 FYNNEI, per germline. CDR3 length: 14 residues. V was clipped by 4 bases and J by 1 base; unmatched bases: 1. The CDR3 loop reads CASSGLAGSYEQYF. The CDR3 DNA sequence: TGTGCCAGCAGTGGACTAGCGGGTTCCTACGAGCAGTACTTC.

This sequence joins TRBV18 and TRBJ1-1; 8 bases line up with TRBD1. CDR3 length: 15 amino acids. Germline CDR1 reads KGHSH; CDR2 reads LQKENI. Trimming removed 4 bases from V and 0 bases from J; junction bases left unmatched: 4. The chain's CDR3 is CASSRTGTVNTEAFF. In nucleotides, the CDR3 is TGTGCCAGCTCACGGACAGGGACGGTGAACACTGAAGCTTTCTTT.

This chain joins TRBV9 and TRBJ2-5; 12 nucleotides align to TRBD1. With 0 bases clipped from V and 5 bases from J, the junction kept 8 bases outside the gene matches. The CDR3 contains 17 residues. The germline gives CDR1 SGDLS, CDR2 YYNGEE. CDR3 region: CASSVEGQGADDETQYF. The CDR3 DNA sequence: TGTGCCAGCAGCGTAGAGGGACAGGGGGCCGACGACGAGACCCAGTACTTC. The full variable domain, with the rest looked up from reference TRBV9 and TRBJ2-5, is DSGVTQTPKHLITATGQRVTLRCSPRSGDLSVYWYQQSLDQGLQFLIQYYNGEERAKGNILERFSAQQFPDLHSELNLSSLELGDSALYFCASSVEGQGADDETQYFGPGTRLLVL.

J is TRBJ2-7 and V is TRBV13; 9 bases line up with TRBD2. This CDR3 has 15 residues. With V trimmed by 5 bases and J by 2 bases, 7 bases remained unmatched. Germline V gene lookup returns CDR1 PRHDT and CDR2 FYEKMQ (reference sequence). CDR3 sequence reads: CASSQIAGATYEQYF. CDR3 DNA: TGTGCCAGCAGCCAAATAGCGGGAGCGACCTACGAGCAGTACTTC.